This T cell receptor (beta chain) was captured in a study of shared clonotypes between healthy human individuals. Study-wide results and limits: It was the few donors that limited the genetic and exposure-history diversity represented. Estimated richness was generally greater in naive than memory subsets.

CD4+ cells yielded CD45RA+ naive and CD45RA-negative memory subsets. Regarding this clone: Its antigen is as yet unknown. Other DNA sequences in this specimen translate into the identical CDR3.

The assay was immunoSEQ multiplex PCR, and TCRdb's table has in-frame clones only and misses some. The sample gives about a million clones, roughly 80% of which show up once; roughly 0.83% is in the top ten. The sequenced sample was memory CD4+ T cells from PBMCs. Subset of the sample: CD45RA-negative fraction. The clonotype was recovered from a man between 18 and 29 years old in good health. Some clones in this sample may be carry-over from other donors' samples.

CDR3 in DNA: TGTGCCAGTAGTATCGCGGGTAGCTATGGCTACACCTTC. This translates into CASSIAGSYGYTF. The chain carries TRBV19 and TRBJ1-2; D is undetermined. V shed 3 bases and J shed 4 bases, with 9 bases lying between them. Germline assignment: CDR1 LNHDA and CDR2 SQIVND (reference sequence). This CDR3 comprises 13 residues. The full variable domain, in which reference TRBV19 and TRBJ1-2 provide the parts outside the CDR3, is DGGITQSPKYLFRKEGQNVTLSCEQNLNHDAMYWYRQDPGQGLRLIYYSQIVNDFQKGDIAEGYSVSREKKESFPLTVTSAQKNPTAFYLCASSIAGSYGYTFGSGTRLTVV.